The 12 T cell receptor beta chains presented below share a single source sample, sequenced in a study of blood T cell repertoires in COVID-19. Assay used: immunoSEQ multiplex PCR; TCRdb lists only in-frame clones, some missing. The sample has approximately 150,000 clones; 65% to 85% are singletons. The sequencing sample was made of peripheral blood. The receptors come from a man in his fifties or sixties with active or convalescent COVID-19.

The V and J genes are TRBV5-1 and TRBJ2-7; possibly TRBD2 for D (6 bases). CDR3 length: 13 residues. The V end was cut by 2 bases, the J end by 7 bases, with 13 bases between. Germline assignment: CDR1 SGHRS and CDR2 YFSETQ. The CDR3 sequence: CASSFGGAQEQYF. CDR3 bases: TGCGCCAGCAGCTTTGGAGGGGCGCAGGAGCAGTACTTC.

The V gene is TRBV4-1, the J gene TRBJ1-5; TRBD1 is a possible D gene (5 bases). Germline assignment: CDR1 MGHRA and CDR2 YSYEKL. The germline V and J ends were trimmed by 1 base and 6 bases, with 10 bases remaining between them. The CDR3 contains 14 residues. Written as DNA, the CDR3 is TGCGCCAGCAGCCAAGTGGGGGAGGGTCAGCCCCAGCATTTT. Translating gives CASSQVGEGQPQHF.

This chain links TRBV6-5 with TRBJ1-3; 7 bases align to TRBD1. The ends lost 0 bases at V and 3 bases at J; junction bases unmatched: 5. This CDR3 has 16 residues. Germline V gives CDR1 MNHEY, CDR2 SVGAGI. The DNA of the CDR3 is TGTGCCAGCAGTTACTCGGCAGGGGGAGGTGGAAACACCATATATTTT. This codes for CASSYSAGGGGNTIYF.

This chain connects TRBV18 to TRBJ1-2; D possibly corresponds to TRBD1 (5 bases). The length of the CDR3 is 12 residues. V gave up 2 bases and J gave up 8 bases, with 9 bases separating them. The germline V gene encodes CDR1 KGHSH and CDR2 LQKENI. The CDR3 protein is CASSPGAQGYTF. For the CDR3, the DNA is TGTGCCAGCTCACCAGGGGCTCAGGGCTACACCTTC. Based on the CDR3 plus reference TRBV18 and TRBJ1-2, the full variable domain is NAGVMQNPRHLVRRRGQEARLRCSPMKGHSHVYWYRQLPEEGLKFMVYLQKENIIDESGMPKERFSAEFPKEGPSILRIQQVVRGDSAAYFCASSPGAQGYTFGSGTRLTVV.

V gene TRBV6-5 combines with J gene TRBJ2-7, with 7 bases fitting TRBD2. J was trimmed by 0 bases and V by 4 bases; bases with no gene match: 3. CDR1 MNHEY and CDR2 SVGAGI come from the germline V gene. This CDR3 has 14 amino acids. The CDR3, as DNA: TGTGCCAGCAGTTGGGGCGGGAGCTCCTACGAGCAGTACTTC. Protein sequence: CASSWGGSSYEQYF.

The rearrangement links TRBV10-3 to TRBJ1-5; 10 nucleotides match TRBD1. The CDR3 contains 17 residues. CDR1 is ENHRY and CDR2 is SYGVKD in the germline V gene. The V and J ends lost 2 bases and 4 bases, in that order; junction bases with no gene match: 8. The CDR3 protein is CAISEPRGTGANQPQHF. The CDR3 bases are TGTGCCATCAGTGAGCCCAGGGGGACAGGGGCTAATCAGCCCCAGCATTTT.

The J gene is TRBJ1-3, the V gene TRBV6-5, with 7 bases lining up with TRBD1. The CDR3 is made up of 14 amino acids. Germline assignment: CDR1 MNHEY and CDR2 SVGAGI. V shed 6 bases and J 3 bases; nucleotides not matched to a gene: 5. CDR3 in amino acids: CASRPGGSGNTIYF. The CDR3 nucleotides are TGTGCCAGCAGACCAGGGGGAAGTGGAAACACCATATATTTT.

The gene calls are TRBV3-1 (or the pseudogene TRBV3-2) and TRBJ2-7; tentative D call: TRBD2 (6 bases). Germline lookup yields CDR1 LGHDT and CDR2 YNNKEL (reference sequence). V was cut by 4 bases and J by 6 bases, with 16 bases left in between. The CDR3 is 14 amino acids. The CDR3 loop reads CASSLGRGPGEQYF. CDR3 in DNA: TGTGCCAGCAGCCTGGGGCGGGGCCCCGGCGAGCAGTACTTC.

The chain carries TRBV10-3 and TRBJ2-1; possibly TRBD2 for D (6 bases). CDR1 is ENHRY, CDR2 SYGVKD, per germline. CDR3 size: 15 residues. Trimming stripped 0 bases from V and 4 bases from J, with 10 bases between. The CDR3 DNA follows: TGTGCCATCAGTGAGTCAAACGGGGGTTACAATGAGCAGTTCTTC. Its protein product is CAISESNGGYNEQFF.

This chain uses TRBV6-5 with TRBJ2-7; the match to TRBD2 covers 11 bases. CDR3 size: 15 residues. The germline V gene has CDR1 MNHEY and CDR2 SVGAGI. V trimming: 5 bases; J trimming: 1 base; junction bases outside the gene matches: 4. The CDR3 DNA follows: TGTGCCAGCAGTAGGGGACTAGCGGATTCCTACGAGCAGTACTTC. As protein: CASSRGLADSYEQYF.

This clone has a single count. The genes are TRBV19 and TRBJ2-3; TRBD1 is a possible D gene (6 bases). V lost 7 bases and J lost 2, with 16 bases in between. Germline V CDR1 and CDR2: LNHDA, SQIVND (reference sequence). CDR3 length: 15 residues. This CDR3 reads CASTTQGTHTDTQYF. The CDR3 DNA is TGTGCCAGTACAACACAGGGAACCCACACAGATACGCAGTATTTT.

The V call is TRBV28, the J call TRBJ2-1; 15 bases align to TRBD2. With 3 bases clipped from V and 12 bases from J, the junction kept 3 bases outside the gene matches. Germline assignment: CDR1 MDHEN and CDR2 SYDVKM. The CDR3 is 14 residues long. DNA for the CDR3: TGTGCCAGCAGTTTCGGGACTAGCGGGAGGTTGCAGTTCTTC. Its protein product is CASSFGTSGRLQFF.